This entry features one T cell receptor beta chain sequence. The antigen is unknown. The CDR3 has 15 residues. V was shortened by 4 bases and J by 2 bases, with 11 bases between the two germline ends. This entry belongs to a study of T-cell memory formation after mild COVID-19. Overall study: TCR clusters mostly belonged to single donors.

TCRdb analysed the 5' RACE reads with MiXCR anew, one entry per CDR3 protein. The data show about 270,000 distinct CDR3 sequences, about a sixth seen once. The study, taken as a whole, reports: Some responding clones appeared in pre-infection memory, suggesting cross-reactive memory joined. Clones that contracted from day 15 to 85 had balanced CD4/CD8; later expanders were CD4+ biased.

This TCR was recovered from a man between 18 and 35 years old who had mild COVID-19 (a few samples of this study predate the infection). Cell type and time point are not known. The specimen was PBMCs or a T cell subset sorted from them (not recorded which). V is TRBV12-3 or TRBV12-4 and J is TRBJ2-2; possible D gene TRBD1, 6 bases. The CDR3 loop reads CASSYRGGNTGELFF. CDR3 coding DNA: TGTGCCAGCAGTTATCGAGGGGGTAACACCGGGGAGCTGTTTTTT.